This TCR beta chain was identified during a study of T-cell reconstitution after alpha-beta-depleted transplantation in children. General observations from the study: About two months after transplant, alpha-beta T cells reportedly came from several hundred expanded graft clones. T-cell counts and diversity at one year following transplant were attributed mainly to newly produced T cells.

The CDR3 consists of 14 residues. The ends were cut back, 6 bases at V and 2 bases at J, with 14 bases in the middle. Germline V lookup: CDR1 DFQATT, CDR2 SNEGSKA (reference sequence). For TCRbeta, the library was prepared with unique molecular identifiers. Each CDR3 protein gets one entry after TCRdb re-called the PCR reads with MiXCR. Of about 470,000 distinct CDR3 sequences listed, roughly 44% are singletons. As for this clonotype: What it binds is not known.

The receptor comes from a girl aged 2-10 years with aplastic anemia, due to receive a stem cell transplant. Sequenced here: PBMCs, sampled before TCRalphabeta/CD19-depleted stem cell transplant. This rearrangement joins TRBV20-1 to TRBJ2-4; no firm D call. For the CDR3, the DNA is TGCAGTGCGAGTGGGATAAGCACCAAAAACATTCAGTACTTC. It translates to CSASGISTKNIQYF.